This entry concerns a single TCR beta chain. Repertoires were generated with immunoSEQ multiplex PCR, while TCRdb's copy carries only in-frame clones and drops some. This sample carries over 200,000 clones, 85% to 90% of them seen once, and the ten largest clones take less than 3.5%. This entry comes from a study of blood T cell repertoires in COVID-19. Background on the study: Sample material is recorded as cDNA or gDNA derived from T cells, B-cell-depleted T cells, or PBMCs.

The V and J ends lost 3 bases and 2 bases respectively, with 15 bases between them. Germline V lookup: CDR1 SGHDT, CDR2 YYEEEE. This CDR3 has 15 residues. This receptor was obtained from a woman in her sixties with acute or convalescent COVID-19. The sample consisted of peripheral blood. The rearrangement links TRBV5-6 to TRBJ2-7; D is perhaps TRBD1 (6 bases). The chain's CDR3 is CASSWTRDIPYEQYF. CDR3 nucleotides: TGTGCCAGCAGCTGGACCCGGGACATTCCCTACGAGCAGTACTTC.